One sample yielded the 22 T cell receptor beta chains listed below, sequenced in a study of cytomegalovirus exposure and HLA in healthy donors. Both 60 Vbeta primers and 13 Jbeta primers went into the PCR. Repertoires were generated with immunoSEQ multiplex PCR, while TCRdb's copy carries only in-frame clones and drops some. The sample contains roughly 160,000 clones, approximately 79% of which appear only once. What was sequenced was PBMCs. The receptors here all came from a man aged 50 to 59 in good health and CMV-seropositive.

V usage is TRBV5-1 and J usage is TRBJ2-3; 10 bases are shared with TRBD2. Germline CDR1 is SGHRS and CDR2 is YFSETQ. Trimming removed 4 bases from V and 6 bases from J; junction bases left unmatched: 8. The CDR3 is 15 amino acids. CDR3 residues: CASSLLAGFEDTQYF. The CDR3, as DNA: TGCGCCAGCAGCCTACTAGCGGGGTTCGAGGATACGCAGTATTTT.

The CDR3 sequence: CASSLAQRGNPETQYF. CDR3 nucleotide sequence: TGCGCCAGCAGCTTGGCCCAGCGGGGGAATCCAGAGACCCAGTACTTC. The chain joins TRBV5-1 to TRBJ2-5; TRBD2 agrees at 8 bases. Trimming removed 0 bases from V and 4 bases from J; junction bases left unmatched: 8. CDR1 is SGHRS, CDR2 YFSETQ, per germline. The CDR3 runs to 16 residues.

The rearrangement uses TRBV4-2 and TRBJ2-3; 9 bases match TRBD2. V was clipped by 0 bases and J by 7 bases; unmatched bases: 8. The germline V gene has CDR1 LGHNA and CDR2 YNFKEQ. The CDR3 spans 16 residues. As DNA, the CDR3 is TGTGCCAGCAGCCAAGATGTAGCTAGCGGGGATCATACGCAGTATTTT. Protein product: CASSQDVASGDHTQYF.

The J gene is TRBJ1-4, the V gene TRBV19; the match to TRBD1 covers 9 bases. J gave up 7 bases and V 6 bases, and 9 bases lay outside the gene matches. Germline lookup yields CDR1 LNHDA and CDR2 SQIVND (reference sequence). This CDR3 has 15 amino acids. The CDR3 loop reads CASRRGDRDVEKLFF. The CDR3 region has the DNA TGTGCCAGTAGGCGGGGGGACAGGGACGTTGAAAAACTGTTTTTT.

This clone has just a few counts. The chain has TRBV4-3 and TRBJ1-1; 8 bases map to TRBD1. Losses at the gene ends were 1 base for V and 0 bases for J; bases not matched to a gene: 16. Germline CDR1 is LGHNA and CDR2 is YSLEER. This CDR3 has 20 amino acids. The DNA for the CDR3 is TGCGCCAGCAGCCAAGGCCCAAAAGCCCGGGACAGGTACATGAACACTGAAGCTTTCTTT. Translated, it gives CASSQGPKARDRYMNTEAFF.

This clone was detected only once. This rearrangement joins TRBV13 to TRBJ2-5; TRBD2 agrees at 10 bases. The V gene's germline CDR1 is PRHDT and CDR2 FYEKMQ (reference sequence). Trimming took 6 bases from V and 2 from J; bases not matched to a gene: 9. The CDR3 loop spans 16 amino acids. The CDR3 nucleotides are TGTGCCAGCAGTCTAACTAGCGGGGATTTTCAAGAGACCCAGTACTTC. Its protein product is CASSLTSGDFQETQYF.

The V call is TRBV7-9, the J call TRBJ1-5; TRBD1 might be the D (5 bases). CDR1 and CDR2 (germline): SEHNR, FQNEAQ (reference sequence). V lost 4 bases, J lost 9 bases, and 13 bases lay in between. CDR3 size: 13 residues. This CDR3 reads CASSSEGRGPQHF. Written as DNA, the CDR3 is TGTGCCAGCAGCTCAGAGGGGAGGGGGCCCCAGCATTTT.

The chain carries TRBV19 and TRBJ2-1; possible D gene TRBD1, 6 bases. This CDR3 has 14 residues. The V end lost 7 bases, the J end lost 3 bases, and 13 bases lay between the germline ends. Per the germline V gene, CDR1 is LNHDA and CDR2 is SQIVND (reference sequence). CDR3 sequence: CASTPGTIYNEQFF. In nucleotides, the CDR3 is TGTGCCAGTACCCCCGGGACAATCTACAATGAGCAGTTCTTC.

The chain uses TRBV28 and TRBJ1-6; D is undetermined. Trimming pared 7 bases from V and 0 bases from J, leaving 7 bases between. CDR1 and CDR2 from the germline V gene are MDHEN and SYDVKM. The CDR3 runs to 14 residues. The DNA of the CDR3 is TGTGCCAGCACTAGAAGCTCCTATAATTCACCCCTCCACTTT. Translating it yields CASTRSSYNSPLHF.

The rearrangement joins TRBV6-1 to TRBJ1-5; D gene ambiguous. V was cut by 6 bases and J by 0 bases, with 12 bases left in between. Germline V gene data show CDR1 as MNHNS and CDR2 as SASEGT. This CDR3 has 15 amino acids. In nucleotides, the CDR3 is TGTGCCAGCAGACCTATCTCTTATAGCAATCAGCCCCAGCATTTT. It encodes CASRPISYSNQPQHF.

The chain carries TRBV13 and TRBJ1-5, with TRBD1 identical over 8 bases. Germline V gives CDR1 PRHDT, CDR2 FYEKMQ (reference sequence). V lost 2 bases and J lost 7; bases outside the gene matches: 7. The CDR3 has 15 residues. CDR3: CASSLSTGGAQPQHF. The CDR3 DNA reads TGTGCCAGCAGCTTATCTACAGGGGGAGCCCAGCCCCAGCATTTT.

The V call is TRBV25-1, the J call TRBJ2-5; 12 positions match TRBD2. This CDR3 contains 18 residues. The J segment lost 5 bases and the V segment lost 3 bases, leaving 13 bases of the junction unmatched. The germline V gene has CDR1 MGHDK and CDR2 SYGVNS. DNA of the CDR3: TGTGCCAGCAGTGAGGGAAAGCTAGCGGGGGGGCGAGGGGAGACCCAGTACTTC. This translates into CASSEGKLAGGRGETQYF.

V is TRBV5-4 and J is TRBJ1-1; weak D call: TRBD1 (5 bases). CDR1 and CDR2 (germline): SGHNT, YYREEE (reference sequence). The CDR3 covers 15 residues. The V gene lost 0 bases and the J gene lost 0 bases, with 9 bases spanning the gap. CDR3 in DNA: TGTGCCAGCAGCTTGGCGTCGGGGGTGAACACTGAAGCTTTCTTT. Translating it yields CASSLASGVNTEAFF. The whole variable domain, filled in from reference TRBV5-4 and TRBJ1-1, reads ETGVTQSPTHLIKTRGQQVTLRCSSQSGHNTVSWYQQALGQGPQFIFQYYREEENGRGNFPPRFSGLQFPNYSSELNVNALELDDSALYLCASSLASGVNTEAFFGQGTRLTVV.

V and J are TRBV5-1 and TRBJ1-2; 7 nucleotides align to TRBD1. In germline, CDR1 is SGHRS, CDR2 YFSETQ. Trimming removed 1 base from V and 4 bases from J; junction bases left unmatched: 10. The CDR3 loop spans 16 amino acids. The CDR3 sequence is CASSLTAGGSLYGYTF. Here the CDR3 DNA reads TGCGCCAGCAGCTTGACGGCAGGGGGTTCCCTCTATGGCTACACCTTC.

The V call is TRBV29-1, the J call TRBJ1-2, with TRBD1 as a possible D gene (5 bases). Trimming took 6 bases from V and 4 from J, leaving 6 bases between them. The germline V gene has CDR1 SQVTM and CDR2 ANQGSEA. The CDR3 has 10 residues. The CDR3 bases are TGCAGCGTAGACAGCTATGGCTACACCTTC. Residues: CSVDSYGYTF.

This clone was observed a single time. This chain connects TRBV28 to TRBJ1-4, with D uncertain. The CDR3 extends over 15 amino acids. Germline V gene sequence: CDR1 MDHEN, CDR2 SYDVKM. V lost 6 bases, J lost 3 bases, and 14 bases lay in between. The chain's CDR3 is CASSSRTLANEKLFF. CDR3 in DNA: TGTGCCAGCAGCTCCAGGACTTTGGCTAATGAAAAACTGTTTTTT.

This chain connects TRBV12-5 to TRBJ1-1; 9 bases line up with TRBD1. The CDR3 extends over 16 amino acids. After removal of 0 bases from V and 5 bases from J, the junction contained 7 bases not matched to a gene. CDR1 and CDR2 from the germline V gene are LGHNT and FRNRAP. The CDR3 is CASGLVDRGYRTEAFF. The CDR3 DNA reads TGTGCTAGTGGTTTGGTCGACAGGGGGTATCGGACTGAAGCTTTCTTT.

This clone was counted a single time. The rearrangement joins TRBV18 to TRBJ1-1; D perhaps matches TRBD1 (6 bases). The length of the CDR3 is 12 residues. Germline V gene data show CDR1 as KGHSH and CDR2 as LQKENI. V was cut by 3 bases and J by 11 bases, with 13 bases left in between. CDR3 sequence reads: CASSPTSGEAFF. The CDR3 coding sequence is TGTGCCAGCTCACCCACCTCAGGGGAGGCTTTCTTT. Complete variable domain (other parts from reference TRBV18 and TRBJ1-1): NAGVMQNPRHLVRRRGQEARLRCSPMKGHSHVYWYRQLPEEGLKFMVYLQKENIIDESGMPKERFSAEFPKEGPSILRIQQVVRGDSAAYFCASSPTSGEAFFGQGTRLTVV.

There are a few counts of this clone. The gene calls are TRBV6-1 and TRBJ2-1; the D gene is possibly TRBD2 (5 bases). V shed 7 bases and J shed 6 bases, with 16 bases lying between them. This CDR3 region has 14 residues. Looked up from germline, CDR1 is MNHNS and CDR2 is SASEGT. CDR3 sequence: CASIPPGGFNEQFF. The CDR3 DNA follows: TGTGCCAGCATCCCCCCCGGCGGGTTCAATGAGCAGTTCTTC.

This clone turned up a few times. CDR3 bases: TGTGCCGCGGGCCCGGGGGATAATGAAAAACTGTTTTTT. Translating gives CAAGPGDNEKLFF. The chain joins TRBV28 to TRBJ1-4; D perhaps matches TRBD1 (5 bases). From germline, CDR1 is MDHEN and CDR2 SYDVKM. The V and J ends lost 11 bases and 4 bases respectively, with 14 bases between them. CDR3 size: 13 residues. The full variable domain, its missing parts supplied by reference TRBV28 and TRBJ1-4, is DVKVTQSSRYLVKRTGEKVFLECVQDMDHENMFWYRQDPGLGLRLIYFSYDVKMKEKGDIPEGYSVSREKKERFSLILESASTNQTSMYLCAAGPGDNEKLFFGSGTQLSVL.

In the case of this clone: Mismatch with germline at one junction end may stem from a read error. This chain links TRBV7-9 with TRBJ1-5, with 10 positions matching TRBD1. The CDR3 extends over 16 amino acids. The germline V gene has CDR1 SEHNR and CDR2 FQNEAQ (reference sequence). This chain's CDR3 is CSSSLGDRGGNQPQHF. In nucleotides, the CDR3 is TGTTCCAGCAGCTTGGGGGACAGGGGCGGGAATCAGCCCCAGCATTTT.

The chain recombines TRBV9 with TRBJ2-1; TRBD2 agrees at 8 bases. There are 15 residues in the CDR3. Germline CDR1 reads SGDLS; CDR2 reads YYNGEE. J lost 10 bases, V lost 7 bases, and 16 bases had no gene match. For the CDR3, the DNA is TGTGCCAGCGGCGGCCCGGGCGGGGGGCAACACGAGCAGTTCTTC. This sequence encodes CASGGPGGGQHEQFF.